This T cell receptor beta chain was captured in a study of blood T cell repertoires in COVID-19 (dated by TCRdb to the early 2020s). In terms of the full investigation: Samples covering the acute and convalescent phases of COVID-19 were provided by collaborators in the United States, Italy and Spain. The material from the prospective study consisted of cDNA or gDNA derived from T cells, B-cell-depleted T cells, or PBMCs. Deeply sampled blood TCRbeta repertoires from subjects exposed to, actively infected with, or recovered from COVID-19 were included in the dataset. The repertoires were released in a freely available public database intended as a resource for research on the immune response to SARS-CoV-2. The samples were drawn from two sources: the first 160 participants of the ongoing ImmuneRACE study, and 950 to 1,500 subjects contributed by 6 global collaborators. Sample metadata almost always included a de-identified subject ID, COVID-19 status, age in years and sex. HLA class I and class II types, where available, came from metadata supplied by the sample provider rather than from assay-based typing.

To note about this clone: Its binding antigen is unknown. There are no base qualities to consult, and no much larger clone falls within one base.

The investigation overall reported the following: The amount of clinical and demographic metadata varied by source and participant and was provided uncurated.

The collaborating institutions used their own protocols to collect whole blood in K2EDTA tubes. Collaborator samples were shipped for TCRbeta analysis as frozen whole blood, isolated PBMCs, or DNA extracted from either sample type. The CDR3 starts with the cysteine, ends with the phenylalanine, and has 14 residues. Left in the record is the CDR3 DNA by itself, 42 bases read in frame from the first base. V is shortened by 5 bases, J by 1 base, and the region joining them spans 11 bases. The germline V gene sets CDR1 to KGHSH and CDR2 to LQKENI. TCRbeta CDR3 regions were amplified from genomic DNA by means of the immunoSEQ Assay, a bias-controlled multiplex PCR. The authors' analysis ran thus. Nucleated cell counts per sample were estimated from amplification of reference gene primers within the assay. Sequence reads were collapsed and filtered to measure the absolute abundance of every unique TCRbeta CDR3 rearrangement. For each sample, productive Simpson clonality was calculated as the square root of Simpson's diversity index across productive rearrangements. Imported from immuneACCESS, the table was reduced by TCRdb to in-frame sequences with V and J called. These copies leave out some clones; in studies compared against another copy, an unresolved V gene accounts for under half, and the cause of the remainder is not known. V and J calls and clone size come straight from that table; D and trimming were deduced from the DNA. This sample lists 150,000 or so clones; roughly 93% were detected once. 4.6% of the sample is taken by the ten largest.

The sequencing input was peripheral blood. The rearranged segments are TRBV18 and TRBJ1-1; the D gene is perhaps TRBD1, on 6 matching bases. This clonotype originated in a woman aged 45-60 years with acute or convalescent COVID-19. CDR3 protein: CASSFGQPNTEAFF. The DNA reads TGTGCCAGCTCATTTGGACAGCCGAACACTGAAGCTTTCTTT.